This T cell receptor (beta chain) was sequenced for a study of T cells in Graves' hyperthyroidism and ophthalmopathy. Study-level information: Prior to any treatment, at the point of initial diagnosis, peripheral blood was collected. The study's findings and limits: In simple terms, a model built on 13 V-J features told ophthalmopathy apart from stable hyperthyroidism. Model-based prediction identified ophthalmopathy a median about 6 months prior to its onset.

On the basis of clinical symptoms, serum thyroxine and TRAb, thyroid ultrasound and orbital computed tomography, diagnoses were made. This clonotype occurred many times. The antigen remains undetermined. The CDR3 regions of TCR beta were amplified from RNA transcripts. HTBI primers were used for first-round RT-PCR of the TCR CDR3. MiXCR, run by TCRdb on the multiplex PCR reads, gives a single entry per CDR3 protein. The sample includes 350,000 or so distinct CDR3 sequences, around 20% seen only once; the top ten take about 50%. V gave up 5 bases and J gave up 0 bases, with 10 bases separating them. This CDR3 has 15 amino acids. Germline lookup yields CDR1 MNHEY and CDR2 SMNVEV (reference sequence).

The chain carries TRBV27 and TRBJ2-2; the D gene is possibly TRBD2 (6 bases). The sample was blood. This receptor was identified in a woman in her 50s with Graves' hyperthyroidism. The CDR3 nucleotides read TGTGCCAGCAGTCTCCGGGAGCCGAACACCGGGGAGCTGTTTTTT. This codes for CASSLREPNTGELFF.